A single sample gave rise to the 20 T cell receptor beta chains below, sequenced in a study of patients and donors after allogeneic stem cell transplantation. MiXCR, applied by TCRdb to the RT-PCR reads, yields one record per CDR3 protein. The data contain roughly 960,000 distinct CDR3 sequences, about a sixth of them singletons. The sample taken for sequencing was blood, either unsorted or a sorted T cell fraction (not recorded which). The receptors were sampled from a human donor who was either an allogeneic HSCT recipient or a stem cell or donor lymphocyte infusion donor (not recorded which). It is not recorded whose cells these are; they may come from a transplant donor.

This clonotype appeared a few times. The gene calls are TRBV6-1 and TRBJ1-2; TRBD1 agrees at 11 bases. Per germline, CDR1 MNHNS and CDR2 SASEGT. The ends lost 5 bases at V and 7 bases at J; junction bases unmatched: 12. This CDR3 region has 16 residues. The CDR3 loop is CASSPRTGGAGSGYTF. The CDR3 bases are TGTGCCAGCAGTCCTAGGACAGGGGGCGCCGGGAGTGGCTACACCTTC.

The table lists this clonotype with a few counts. The chain recombines TRBV3-1 with TRBJ2-5; D not resolved. The CDR3 runs to 13 residues. Germline CDR1 reads LGHDT; CDR2 reads YNNKEL (reference sequence). Trimming shortened V by 3 bases and J by 5 bases, and 10 bases separated the two germline ends. The CDR3 spells CASSQALGETQYF. CDR3 coding DNA: TGTGCCAGCAGCCAGGCCCTCGGGGAGACCCAGTACTTC.

The chain has TRBV5-8 and TRBJ2-7; D gene ambiguous. The V gene's germline CDR1 is SGHTS and CDR2 YDEGEE. With 6 bases removed from V and 3 bases from J, the gap between germline ends came to 13 bases. The CDR3 has 13 residues. The CDR3 DNA is TGTGCCAGCACCCTGGGCATTTACTACGAGCAGTACTTC. This sequence encodes CASTLGIYYEQYF.

This clonotype was counted between two and nine times. The chain uses TRBV9 and TRBJ2-1; D might be TRBD1 (6 bases). V was clipped by 0 bases and J by 1 base, with 11 bases between them. The CDR3 spans 16 residues. Germline lookup yields CDR1 SGDLS and CDR2 YYNGEE. The CDR3 is CASSVGGQGSYNEQFF. The CDR3 DNA sequence: TGTGCCAGCAGCGTAGGAGGGCAGGGGTCCTACAATGAGCAGTTCTTC.

The DNA of the CDR3 is TGTGCCAGCAGCCAAGATCAGGGCGGTGGTGAAGCTTTCTTT. This encodes CASSQDQGGGEAFF. The chain joins TRBV4-2 to TRBJ1-1; TRBD1 is a possible D gene (5 bases). Germline values: CDR1 LGHNA, CDR2 YNFKEQ. V was clipped by 0 bases and J by 7 bases, with 12 bases between them. The CDR3 sequence is 14 residues long.

The table lists this clonotype with a few counts. The V call is TRBV29-1, the J call TRBJ1-3; D not resolved. V gave up 6 bases and J gave up 8 bases, with 11 bases separating them. The CDR3 is 11 amino acids. Germline-derived CDR1 and CDR2 are SQVTM and ANQGSEA. The CDR3 loop is CSVGVSDTIYF. CDR3 nucleotide sequence: TGCAGCGTGGGTGTATCCGACACCATATATTTT.

The chain links TRBV7-8 to TRBJ2-7; TRBD1 matches at 10 bases. V was clipped by 7 bases and J by 1 base; unmatched bases: 7. In germline, CDR1 is SGHVS, CDR2 FQNEAQ. The CDR3 extends over 15 amino acids. CDR3 nucleotide sequence: TGTGCCAGCACCACAAGGACAGGGGGATCCTACGAGCAGTACTTC. Translating gives CASTTRTGGSYEQYF.

This clonotype was seen a few times. The chain joins TRBV28 to TRBJ2-7, with 9 bases aligning to TRBD1. V was pared by 5 bases and J by 7 bases, with 15 bases of the junction left unmatched. CDR3 length: 16 amino acids. The germline V gene encodes CDR1 MDHEN and CDR2 SYDVKM. As DNA, the CDR3 is TGTGCCAGCAGTCCCACACCGGGACAGGGTGTTCTGGAGCAGTACTTC. It is translated as CASSPTPGQGVLEQYF.

V is TRBV7-8 and J is TRBJ2-2; a possible D gene is TRBD1 (6 bases). CDR1 and CDR2 (germline): SGHVS, FQNEAQ. The CDR3 extends over 15 amino acids. V lost 8 bases to trimming and J lost 2 bases, with 15 bases between them. The CDR3 sequence: CASVVFRGNTGELFF. The CDR3 coding sequence is TGTGCCAGCGTAGTCTTCAGGGGAAACACCGGGGAGCTGTTTTTT. The full variable domain, its missing parts supplied by reference TRBV7-8 and TRBJ2-2, is GAGVSQSPRYKVAKRGQDVALRCDPISGHVSLFWYQQALGQGPEFLTYFQNEAQLDKSGLPSDRFFAERPEGSVSTLKIQRTQQEDSAVYLCASVVFRGNTGELFFGEGSRLTVL.

This clonotype showed up just a few times. The chain has TRBV7-8 and TRBJ1-1, with unresolved D. There are 15 residues in the CDR3. Germline lookup yields CDR1 SGHVS and CDR2 FQNEAQ. Trimming took 7 bases from V and 0 from J, leaving 15 bases between them. CDR3 in amino acids: CASTLLGGMNTEAFF. In nucleotides, the CDR3 is TGTGCCAGCACCCTTTTAGGAGGGATGAACACTGAAGCTTTCTTT. Using reference TRBV7-8 and TRBJ1-1 for the parts outside the CDR3, the full variable domain is GAGVSQSPRYKVAKRGQDVALRCDPISGHVSLFWYQQALGQGPEFLTYFQNEAQLDKSGLPSDRFFAERPEGSVSTLKIQRTQQEDSAVYLCASTLLGGMNTEAFFGQGTRLTVV.

This clonotype was found a few times. J is TRBJ2-3 and V is TRBV11-2, with D tentatively TRBD2 (6 bases). The CDR3 totals 16 residues. Germline lookup yields CDR1 SGHAT and CDR2 FQNNGV. V was trimmed by 6 bases and J by 2 bases, leaving 18 bases between them. The CDR3 nucleotides read TGTGCCAGCAGTTCCGTGGGACTTCCACCCACAGATACGCAGTATTTT. Amino acids: CASSSVGLPPTDTQYF. Variable domain in full (rest from reference TRBV11-2 and TRBJ2-3): EAGVAQSPRYKIIEKRQSVAFWCNPISGHATLYWYQQILGQGPKLLIQFQNNGVVDDSQLPKDRFSAERLKGVDSTLKIQPAKLEDSAVYLCASSSVGLPPTDTQYFGPGTRLTVL.

The rearrangement links TRBV18 to TRBJ2-1; D uncertain. V was shortened by 2 bases and J by 7 bases, with 15 bases between the two germline ends. The CDR3 spans 15 residues. Germline lookup yields CDR1 KGHSH and CDR2 LQKENI. The CDR3 protein is CASSPKKVDSNEQFF. In nucleotides, the CDR3 is TGTGCCAGCTCACCAAAGAAGGTCGACTCAAATGAGCAGTTCTTC.

V and J are TRBV2 and TRBJ1-4; 7 bases fit TRBD1. The length of the CDR3 is 11 residues. Germline CDR1 and CDR2: SNHLY and FYNNEI. J was trimmed by 10 bases and V by 9 bases; bases with no gene match: 5. Here the CDR3 reads CASSSGGKLFF. The CDR3 bases are TGTGCCAGTTCCTCAGGGGGAAAACTGTTTTTT.

The rearrangement uses TRBV9 and TRBJ2-5, with D perhaps matching TRBD2 (7 bases). The CDR3 extends over 15 amino acids. V was cut by 4 bases and J by 2 bases, with 15 bases left in between. CDR1 is SGDLS and CDR2 is YYNGEE in the germline V gene. The CDR3 protein is CASSPRGALQETQYF. The CDR3 nucleotides are TGTGCCAGCAGCCCCCGGGGGGCGCTTCAAGAGACCCAGTACTTC.

This clonotype was counted between two and nine times. The chain uses TRBV2 and TRBJ2-3; D remains unclear. Germline V gene lookup returns CDR1 SNHLY and CDR2 FYNNEI. Trimming left V 2 bases short and J 5 bases short, with 8 bases between. The CDR3 extends over 13 amino acids. The CDR3 spells CASSEKFIDTQYF. The CDR3, as DNA: TGTGCCAGCAGTGAAAAGTTCATAGATACGCAGTATTTT. Full variable domain (remainder filled in from reference TRBV2 and TRBJ2-3): EPEVTQTPSHQVTQMGQEVILRCVPISNHLYFYWYRQILGQKVEFLVSFYNNEISEKSEIFDDQFSVERPDGSNFTLKIRSTKLEDSAMYFCASSEKFIDTQYFGPGTRLTVL.

This clonotype was seen only a few times. The chain is built from TRBV10-3 and TRBJ1-1; 9 bases map to TRBD1. V lost 5 bases to trimming and J lost 1 base; unmatched junction nucleotides: 2. The germline V gene encodes CDR1 ENHRY and CDR2 SYGVKD. The CDR3 consists of 14 residues. The DNA of the CDR3 is TGTGCCATCAGTTTACAGGGGGCGAACACTGAAGCTTTCTTT. Its protein product is CAISLQGANTEAFF.

The chain has TRBV19 and TRBJ1-2; tentative D call: TRBD1 (6 bases). There are 15 residues in the CDR3. Trimming removed 7 bases at V and 5 bases at J, with 20 bases between. CDR1 and CDR2 from the germline V gene are LNHDA and SQIVND (reference sequence). CDR3 amino acids: CASTLDRRGSYGYTF. The CDR3 region has the DNA TGTGCCAGTACCCTTGACAGGCGGGGTTCGTATGGCTACACCTTC.

The rearrangement links TRBV24-1 to TRBJ2-7; the match to TRBD2 covers 8 bases. The CDR3 totals 15 residues. Germline trimming cut 2 bases from V and 2 bases from J; bases unmatched to any gene: 4. CDR1 and CDR2 from the germline V gene are KGHDR and SFDVKD. CDR3 bases: TGTGCCACCAGTGATTCACCGGGAGGGGCCTACGAGCAGTACTTC. This sequence encodes CATSDSPGGAYEQYF.

This clonotype was observed a handful of times. The chain couples TRBV30 to TRBJ2-7, with 10 bases aligning to TRBD1. Germline lookup yields CDR1 GTSNPN and CDR2 SVGIG (reference sequence). The CDR3 consists of 14 residues. With 6 bases clipped from V and 2 bases from J, the junction kept 7 bases outside the gene matches. Here the CDR3 DNA reads TGTGCCTGCCCCCGGGACAGGGGACCCTACGAGCAGTACTTC. It codes for CACPRDRGPYEQYF.

The chain has TRBV11-2 and TRBJ2-3, with 7 bases that match TRBD2. Germline CDR1 SGHAT, CDR2 FQNNGV. This CDR3 has 18 residues. With V trimmed by 5 bases and J by 0 bases, 14 bases remained unmatched. CDR3 sequence reads: CASSNGKSGTPSTDTQYF. CDR3 DNA: TGTGCCAGCAGCAACGGAAAGAGCGGGACCCCTAGCACAGATACGCAGTATTTT.